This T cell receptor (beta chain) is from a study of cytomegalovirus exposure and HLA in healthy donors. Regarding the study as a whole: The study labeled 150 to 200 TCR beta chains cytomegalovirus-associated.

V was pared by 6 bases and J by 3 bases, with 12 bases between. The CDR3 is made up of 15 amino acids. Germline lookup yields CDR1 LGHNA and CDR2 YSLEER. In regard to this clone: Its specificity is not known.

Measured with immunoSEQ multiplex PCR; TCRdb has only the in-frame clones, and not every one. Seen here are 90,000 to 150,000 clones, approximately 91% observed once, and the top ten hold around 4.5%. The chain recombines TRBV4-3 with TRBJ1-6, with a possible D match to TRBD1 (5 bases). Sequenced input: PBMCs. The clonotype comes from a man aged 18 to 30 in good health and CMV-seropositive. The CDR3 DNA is TGCGCCAGCAGGGGGACTCTGGACTATAATTCACCCCTCCACTTT. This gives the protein CASRGTLDYNSPLHF.